These 14 T cell receptor beta chains were all obtained from the same sample, sequenced in a study of blood T cell repertoires in COVID-19 (dated by TCRdb to about 2020). Library preparation employed the immunoSEQ multiplex PCR assay. The immuneACCESS repertoire file appears here via TCRdb, limited to in-frame rearrangements. These files lack a portion of the clones; in checked studies, under half of the deficit traces to unresolved V genes, and the cause of the others is not known. In this sample the table shows some 190,000 clones, more than 75% of which occur a single time. The ten largest clones take up approximately 4% of the sample. The sequenced sample was peripheral blood. The receptors were sampled from a human donor in a cohort sampled during active COVID-19.

The rearrangement joins TRBV3-1 (or the pseudogene TRBV3-2) to TRBJ2-3, with D hard to call. The V and J ends lost 4 bases and 2 bases respectively, with 4 bases between them. The CDR3 runs 12 residues. Germline V lookup: CDR1 LGHDT, CDR2 YNNKEL (reference sequence). DNA of the CDR3: TGTGCCAGCAGCCCACACACAGATACGCAGTATTTT. Translating it yields CASSPHTDTQYF.

The chain joins TRBV6-2 or TRBV6-3 to TRBJ2-2; 9 bases match TRBD2. The junction had 6 bases not matched to a gene; V was cut back by 5 bases and J by 5 bases. Germline V gives CDR1 MNHEY, CDR2 SVGEGT. This CDR3 is built from 15 residues. This CDR3 is CASSNLAGWTGELFF. The CDR3 nucleotides read TGTGCCAGCAGTAACCTAGCGGGATGGACCGGGGAGCTGTTTTTT.

V gene TRBV7-8 combines with J gene TRBJ2-1; 7 bases fit TRBD2. There are 17 residues in the CDR3. Germline CDR1 SGHVS, CDR2 FQNEAQ. Trimming took 5 bases from V and 4 from J; bases not matched to a gene: 14. The CDR3 coding sequence is TGTGCCAGCAGCCCGCCCCTCCGATGGACTAGATACAATGAGCAGTTCTTC. Its translation is CASSPPLRWTRYNEQFF.

The chain carries TRBV3-1 (or the pseudogene TRBV3-2) and TRBJ1-1, with D unclear. The V and J ends lost 1 base and 8 bases respectively, with 8 bases between them. Germline V gene lookup returns CDR1 LGHDT and CDR2 YNNKEL (reference sequence). The CDR3 length is 12 residues. CDR3 nucleotide sequence: TGTGCCAGCAGCCAAGTGGCAAGAGAAGCTTTCTTT. Translating gives CASSQVAREAFF.

The chain recombines TRBV11-3 with TRBJ1-1; possibly TRBD1 for D (6 bases). The germline V and J ends were trimmed by 0 bases and 1 base, with 9 bases remaining between them. The CDR3 contains 15 residues. From germline, CDR1 is SGHNT and CDR2 YENEEA. The CDR3 region has the DNA TGTGCCAGCAGCTTAGATGGCAGGGGGAACACTGAAGCTTTCTTT. Residues: CASSLDGRGNTEAFF.

The chain is built from TRBV12-3 or TRBV12-4 and TRBJ2-1, with 10 bases matching TRBD2. The V segment lost 0 bases and the J segment 10 bases; nucleotides outside the gene matches: 0. The CDR3 has 13 residues. The CDR3 sequence is CASSLAAGGEQFF. The DNA for the CDR3 is TGTGCCAGCAGTTTAGCAGCGGGGGGGGAGCAGTTCTTC.

This clone was observed a single time. The chain carries TRBV6-4 and TRBJ2-1; maybe TRBD1 (7 bases). The CDR3 consists of 13 residues. The V gene's germline CDR1 is MRHNA and CDR2 SNTAGT. V lost 4 bases, J lost 9 bases, and 13 bases lay in between. CDR3: CASSVQQGGEQFF. The CDR3 DNA reads as TGTGCCAGCAGTGTGCAGCAGGGGGGTGAGCAGTTCTTC.

The V gene is TRBV7-9, the J gene TRBJ1-4; no clear D. Germline V CDR1 and CDR2: SEHNR, FQNEAQ (reference sequence). V was pared by 4 bases and J by 0 bases, with 6 bases between. The CDR3 consists of 14 residues. DNA of the CDR3: TGTGCCAGCAGCTCCTTCGCAACTAATGAAAAACTGTTTTTT. Its translation is CASSSFATNEKLFF.

This chain joins TRBV4-3 and TRBJ2-5; 8 nucleotides align to TRBD2. Per germline, CDR1 LGHNA and CDR2 YSLEER. Germline trimming cut 3 bases from V and 4 bases from J; bases unmatched to any gene: 10. There are 16 residues in the CDR3. The DNA of the CDR3 is TGCGCCAGCAGCCAGCAAGCGGGGGCCGCGGGAGAGACCCAGTACTTC. Its translation: CASSQQAGAAGETQYF.

The V call is TRBV10-3, the J call TRBJ2-1; 7 positions agree with TRBD1. From germline, CDR1 is ENHRY and CDR2 SYGVKD. This CDR3 spans 13 amino acids. With 6 bases clipped from V and 5 bases from J, the junction kept 4 bases outside the gene matches. The CDR3 spells CAIREDRDNEQFF. Here the CDR3 DNA reads TGTGCCATCAGGGAAGACAGGGACAATGAGCAGTTCTTC.

CDR3 amino acids: CASSPILGQNYGYTF. CDR3 coding DNA: TGTGCCAGCAGTCCAATCTTGGGGCAGAACTATGGCTACACCTTC. The rearrangement uses TRBV27 and TRBJ1-2; D possibly corresponds to TRBD1 (5 bases). Trimming stripped 5 bases from V and 2 bases from J, with 15 bases between. This CDR3 is built from 15 residues. CDR1 is MNHEY, CDR2 SMNVEV, per germline (reference sequence).

The chain joins TRBV18 to TRBJ1-3; TRBD1 is a possible D gene (5 bases). With 3 bases removed from V and 0 bases from J, the gap between germline ends came to 24 bases. This CDR3 is built from 20 residues. Germline CDR1 and CDR2: KGHSH and LQKENI. The CDR3: CASSPSLTSAGIVSGNTIYF. CDR3 DNA: TGTGCCAGCTCACCTAGTCTCACATCGGCAGGGATCGTCTCTGGAAACACCATATATTTT. Using reference TRBV18 and TRBJ1-3 for the parts outside the CDR3, the full variable domain is NAGVMQNPRHLVRRRGQEARLRCSPMKGHSHVYWYRQLPEEGLKFMVYLQKENIIDESGMPKERFSAEFPKEGPSILRIQQVVRGDSAAYFCASSPSLTSAGIVSGNTIYFGEGSWLTVV.

The chain employs TRBV19 and TRBJ1-4; D remains ambiguous. The V end lost 3 bases, the J end lost 4 bases, and 9 bases lay between the germline ends. The CDR3 loop spans 14 amino acids. Germline CDR1 and CDR2: LNHDA and SQIVND (reference sequence). The CDR3 region is CASSMRQLNEKLFF. The CDR3 region has the DNA TGTGCCAGTAGTATGAGGCAGCTTAATGAAAAACTGTTTTTT.

This clone was seen a few times. The genes are TRBV19 and TRBJ1-2, with 8 bases matching TRBD1. Germline CDR1 and CDR2: LNHDA and SQIVND (reference sequence). The V gene end was trimmed by 8 bases and the J gene end by 7 bases; junction bases not matched to a gene: 6. The CDR3 consists of 12 residues. Written as DNA, the CDR3 is TGTGCCAGTTGGACAGGGATGTTTGGCTACACCTTC. Translated, it gives CASWTGMFGYTF. Supplemented by reference TRBV19 and TRBJ1-2, the full variable domain reads DGGITQSPKYLFRKEGQNVTLSCEQNLNHDAMYWYRQDPGQGLRLIYYSQIVNDFQKGDIAEGYSVSREKKESFPLTVTSAQKNPTAFYLCASWTGMFGYTFGSGTRLTVV.